Below, one TCR beta chain is given with its context. Its antigen remains unidentified. The V gene's germline CDR1 is SNHLY and CDR2 FYNNEI. This CDR3 region has 16 residues. V shed 3 bases and J 1 base; nucleotides not matched to a gene: 5. TCRdb's table, derived via immunoSEQ multiplex PCR, lists solely in-frame clones and lacks some. The top ten hold about 30% of the sample, which has around 16,000 clones, under 85% seen once. CD4+ T cells from unexposed donors were obtained before the COVID-19 pandemic (2011-2018). Isolation of CD4+ T cells took place after roughly nine days in culture. These data are taken from a study of CD4 T cells in relation to SARS-CoV-2 and coronaviruses.

J is TRBJ1-3 and V is TRBV2; TRBD1 agrees at 8 bases. This receptor was identified in a human donor in good health. Sequenced material: CD4+ T cells from PBMCs, cultured in vitro. The CDR3 is CASSEQGARSGNTIYF. The DNA for the CDR3 is TGTGCCAGCAGTGAGCAGGGGGCGAGGTCTGGAAACACCATATATTTT.